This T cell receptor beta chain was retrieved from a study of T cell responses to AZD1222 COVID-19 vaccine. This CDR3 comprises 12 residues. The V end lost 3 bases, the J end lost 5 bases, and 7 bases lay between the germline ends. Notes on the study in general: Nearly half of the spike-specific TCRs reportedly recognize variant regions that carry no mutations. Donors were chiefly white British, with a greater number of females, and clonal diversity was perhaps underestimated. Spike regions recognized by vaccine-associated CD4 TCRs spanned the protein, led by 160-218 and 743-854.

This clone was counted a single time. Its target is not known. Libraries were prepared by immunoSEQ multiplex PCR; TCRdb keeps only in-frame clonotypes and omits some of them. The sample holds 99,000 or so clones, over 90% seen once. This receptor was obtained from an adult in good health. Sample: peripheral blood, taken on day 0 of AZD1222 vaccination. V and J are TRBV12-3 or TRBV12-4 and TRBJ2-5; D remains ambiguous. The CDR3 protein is CASSLVRETQYF. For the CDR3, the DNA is TGTGCCAGCAGTTTGGTCCGGGAGACCCAGTACTTC.